This TCR beta chain was sequenced for a study of PD-1 blockade in classical Hodgkin lymphoma. Profiling relied on immunoSEQ multiplex PCR, and the TCRdb table lists in-frame clones only, not all of them. The sample has over 80,000 clones; roughly 89% are singletons. V was shortened by 6 bases and J by 0 bases, with 10 bases between the two germline ends. Germline V lookup: CDR1 SGDLS, CDR2 YYNGEE. There are 14 residues in the CDR3. Each patient experienced a relapse that followed autologous stem cell transplantation, and brentuximab vedotin exposure varied. The clonotype comes from a human donor with classical Hodgkin lymphoma. The chain uses TRBV9 and TRBJ1-5; D gene ambiguous. The specimen comprised peripheral blood mononuclear cells (PBMCs), sampled at baseline. CDR3 amino acids: CASNREYSNQPQHF. CDR3 DNA sequence: TGTGCCAGCAACAGAGAGTATAGCAATCAGCCCCAGCATTTT.